The 29 T cell receptor beta chains reported below all come from one sample, sequenced in a study of response to subunit inactivated influenza vaccine. TCRdb independently ran MiXCR on the RT-PCR reads; one entry per CDR3 protein. This sample has 550,000 to 600,000 distinct CDR3 sequences, with 12% found just once. Sequenced material: PBMCs from blood, taken on the day of vaccination. These receptors were taken from a man in his forties or fifties who received an inactivated influenza vaccine.

This clonotype was seen more than once but under ten times. This rearrangement joins TRBV7-9 to TRBJ2-3; the match to TRBD1 covers 7 bases. CDR3 length: 15 amino acids. V shed 6 bases, J shed 0 bases, and the junction held 6 bases outside the gene matches. Germline lookup yields CDR1 SEHNR and CDR2 FQNEAQ (reference sequence). DNA for the CDR3: TGTGCCAGCAGTCCGACAGGGCCAAGCACAGATACGCAGTATTTT. This sequence encodes CASSPTGPSTDTQYF.

The rearrangement joins TRBV19 to TRBJ1-5; 9 positions agree with TRBD1. CDR3 length equals 13 residues. V shed 10 bases and J 5 bases; nucleotides not matched to a gene: 6. Germline V gene lookup returns CDR1 LNHDA and CDR2 SQIVND (reference sequence). The CDR3 DNA sequence: TGTGCCACGAGGGGGACAGGGTATCAGCCCCAGCATTTT. It is translated as CATRGTGYQPQHF.

J is TRBJ2-2 and V is TRBV27; 9 positions match TRBD1. Losses at the gene ends were 5 bases for V and 6 bases for J; bases not matched to a gene: 7. The CDR3 is 15 amino acids. Per the germline V gene, CDR1 is MNHEY and CDR2 is SMNVEV (reference sequence). The CDR3 region is CASSPRTGVPGELFF. CDR3 DNA: TGTGCCAGCAGTCCGAGGACAGGGGTTCCCGGGGAGCTGTTTTTT.

In this sample, this clonotype turned up a few times. This chain uses TRBV20-1 with TRBJ2-3; 11 nucleotides match TRBD2. The junction had 4 bases not matched to a gene; V was cut back by 3 bases and J by 5 bases. The CDR3 is 14 amino acids. Per germline, CDR1 DFQATT and CDR2 SNEGSKA (reference sequence). The CDR3 loop is CSASSGGARDTQYF. DNA for the CDR3: TGCAGTGCTAGTAGCGGGGGGGCCAGAGATACGCAGTATTTT.

The table lists this clonotype with a few counts. The chain carries TRBV20-1 and TRBJ2-3; D may be TRBD2 (5 bases). V was clipped by 0 bases and J by 2 bases, with 12 bases between them. Per the germline V gene, CDR1 is DFQATT and CDR2 is SNEGSKA (reference sequence). The CDR3 totals 15 residues. CDR3 residues: CSARDSERFTDTQYF. Here the CDR3 DNA reads TGCAGTGCTAGAGATAGCGAACGTTTCACAGATACGCAGTATTTT.

This clonotype was found many times. The genes are TRBV7-8 and TRBJ1-2; no clear D. Germline V gene data show CDR1 as SGHVS and CDR2 as FQNEAQ. Trimming took off 6 bases at V and 3 bases at J, with 14 bases between the two ends. The length of the CDR3 is 14 residues. As DNA, the CDR3 is TGTGCCAGCAGGGCCGGCCGGTTTGACTATGGCTACACCTTC. This sequence encodes CASRAGRFDYGYTF.

The chain has TRBV12-3 or TRBV12-4 and TRBJ1-4, with a weak D call TRBD1 (5 bases). This CDR3 is built from 14 residues. V lost 3 bases and J 4 bases, leaving 9 bases between the germline ends. The CDR3 sequence is CASSFPGINEKLFF. CDR3 sequence (DNA): TGTGCCAGCAGTTTCCCAGGGATTAATGAAAAACTGTTTTTT.

This clonotype was observed a handful of times. J is TRBJ2-7 and V is TRBV18, with 7 bases that match TRBD2. Germline V lookup: CDR1 KGHSH, CDR2 LQKENI. With 3 bases clipped from V and 4 bases from J, the junction kept 9 bases outside the gene matches. This CDR3 comprises 15 residues. Here the CDR3 DNA reads TGTGCCAGCTCACCGACGGGACTACGGCCTTACGAGCAGTACTTC. As protein: CASSPTGLRPYEQYF. The full variable domain, in which reference TRBV18 and TRBJ2-7 provide the parts outside the CDR3, is NAGVMQNPRHLVRRRGQEARLRCSPMKGHSHVYWYRQLPEEGLKFMVYLQKENIIDESGMPKERFSAEFPKEGPSILRIQQVVRGDSAAYFCASSPTGLRPYEQYFGPGTRLTVT.

V and J are TRBV4-3 and TRBJ1-6; a weak D match, TRBD1 (5 bases). Germline V gives CDR1 LGHNA, CDR2 YSLEER. The CDR3 is 15 residues long. V was clipped by 4 bases and J by 8 bases, with 15 bases between them. CDR3 sequence: CASSLQAYGDSPLHF. DNA of the CDR3: TGCGCCAGCAGCCTACAGGCCTACGGGGATTCACCCCTCCACTTT.

V gene TRBV6-5 combines with J gene TRBJ1-2, with a weak D call TRBD1 (5 bases). V lost 2 bases, J lost 4 bases, and 11 bases lay in between. Germline V gene lookup returns CDR1 MNHEY and CDR2 SVGAGI. This CDR3 comprises 14 residues. The chain's CDR3 is CASSYRGIGYGYTF. CDR3 coding DNA: TGTGCCAGCAGTTACCGGGGGATAGGCTATGGCTACACCTTC.

J is TRBJ2-1 and V is TRBV6-1; maybe TRBD1 (5 bases). This CDR3 spans 14 amino acids. Germline values: CDR1 MNHNS, CDR2 SASEGT. Trimming took 2 bases from V and 3 from J, leaving 8 bases between them. CDR3 in amino acids: CASSEIQGYNEQFF. The CDR3 coding sequence is TGTGCCAGCAGTGAAATCCAGGGCTACAATGAGCAGTTCTTC.

The CDR3, as DNA: TGTGCCAGCAGCCCCCGACTAGCGGGAGTCGATGAGCAGTTCTTC. It specifies CASSPRLAGVDEQFF. The chain uses TRBV3-1 and TRBJ2-1, with TRBD2 identical over 12 bases. V shed 4 bases and J 8 bases; nucleotides not matched to a gene: 6. This CDR3 is built from 15 residues. CDR1 and CDR2 (germline): LGHDT, YNNKEL (reference sequence).

To note about this clonotype: A much more abundant neighbour one base away suggests this may be a read error. The V and J genes are TRBV3-1 and TRBJ2-1, with a possible D match to TRBD2 (5 bases). CDR1 and CDR2 from the germline V gene are LGHDT and YNNKEL (reference sequence). Trimming took off 6 bases at V and 8 bases at J, with 23 bases between the two ends. This CDR3 contains 16 residues. CDR3 coding DNA: TGTGCCAGCAGACGCCAGCTAGCACGGACCCACGATGAGCAGTTCTTC. It is translated as CASRRQLARTHDEQFF.

This clonotype was picked up many times. The rearrangement links TRBV5-1 to TRBJ2-5; D remains ambiguous. Trimming stripped 3 bases from V and 2 bases from J, with 14 bases between. The CDR3 consists of 15 residues. In germline, CDR1 is SGHRS, CDR2 YFSETQ. The CDR3, as DNA: TGCGCCAGCAGCTCGACGTCGACGGTGCAAGAGACCCAGTACTTC. Its translation: CASSSTSTVQETQYF.

Regarding this clonotype: Mismatch with germline at one junction end may stem from a read error. This sequence joins TRBV2 and TRBJ2-7; D is possibly TRBD1 (6 bases). Per the germline V gene, CDR1 is SNHLY and CDR2 is FYNNEI. CDR3 length equals 13 residues. The CDR3 sequence is CASRANREVTPLF. The CDR3 DNA is TGTGCCAGCAGAGCTAACAGGGAAGTAACTCCTTTGTTC.

This chain uses TRBV20-1 with TRBJ1-4, with D possibly TRBD1 on 5 matching bases. The V and J ends lost 3 bases and 0 bases respectively, with 8 bases between them. This CDR3 has 14 residues. Per the germline V gene, CDR1 is DFQATT and CDR2 is SNEGSKA (reference sequence). CDR3 DNA sequence: TGCAGTGCTAGCGGGGCGACAACTAATGAAAAACTGTTTTTT. This gives the protein CSASGATTNEKLFF.

This clonotype was counted only a few times. This rearrangement joins TRBV6-2 or TRBV6-3 to TRBJ2-5; 8 positions agree with TRBD1. This CDR3 spans 12 amino acids. V was clipped by 6 bases and J by 11 bases; unmatched bases: 8. CDR1 is MNHEY, CDR2 SVGEGT, per germline. CDR3 DNA sequence: TGTGCCAGCAGCTTTGACAGGGGTCTACAGTACTTC. This sequence encodes CASSFDRGLQYF.

The J gene is TRBJ2-7, the V gene TRBV12-3 or TRBV12-4, with 8 bases aligning to TRBD1. This CDR3 spans 14 amino acids. J was trimmed by 5 bases and V by 6 bases; bases with no gene match: 9. For the CDR3, the DNA is TGTGCCAGCAGCGACAGGGGTGGTAAGGACGAGCAGTACTTC. Amino acids: CASSDRGGKDEQYF.

In this sample, this clonotype turned up a few times. This chain links TRBV3-1 with TRBJ2-7; D is unresolved. The CDR3 totals 14 residues. Germline loops: CDR1 LGHDT, CDR2 YNNKEL (reference sequence). Deletions cut 1 base from V and 2 bases from J, with 9 bases between. The CDR3 region is CASSQGTPTYEQYF. CDR3 coding DNA: TGTGCCAGCAGCCAAGGGACGCCGACCTACGAGCAGTACTTC.

This clonotype was detected ten times or more. The gene calls are TRBV27 and TRBJ2-7, with a tentative D call TRBD2 (6 bases). Germline V CDR1 and CDR2: MNHEY, SMNVEV (reference sequence). Trimming took off 2 bases at V and 0 bases at J, with 11 bases between the two ends. The CDR3 extends over 15 amino acids. The chain's CDR3 is CASSLAGYFSYEQYF. Here the CDR3 DNA reads TGTGCCAGCAGTTTAGCGGGGTACTTCTCCTACGAGCAGTACTTC.

Of note for this clonotype: A read error may account for a junction end that differs from germline. The chain joins TRBV6-2 or TRBV6-3 to TRBJ2-5; D possibly corresponds to TRBD1 (6 bases). Germline CDR1 is MNHEY and CDR2 is SVGEGT. CDR3 size: 16 residues. In DNA form, the CDR3 reads TGTGCCAGCAGTATACCCGACAGGAATCAACAAGAGTCCCAGTACTTC. Translating gives CASSIPDRNQQESQYF.

This clonotype was picked up many times. The chain combines TRBV2 with TRBJ2-7, with D perhaps being TRBD1 or TRBD2 (5 bases each). There are 14 residues in the CDR3. From germline, CDR1 is SNHLY and CDR2 FYNNEI. V dropped 2 bases and J dropped 6 bases, with 14 bases sitting between them. CDR3 protein: CASSEWGKDGEQYF. The CDR3 DNA is TGTGCCAGCAGTGAATGGGGGAAGGATGGCGAGCAGTACTTC.

This clonotype occurred a few times. The chain links TRBV6-2 or TRBV6-3 to TRBJ2-1; 16 bases fit TRBD2. Germline CDR1 is MNHEY and CDR2 is SVGEGT. Unmatched junction bases numbered 18, after V lost 7 bases and J lost 0 bases. The CDR3 sequence is 22 residues long. CDR3 bases: TGTGCCAGCACCCTTCTGGCCGGGACTAGCGGGGGGGCCGAAATCTCCTACAATGAGCAGTTCTTC. Residues: CASTLLAGTSGGAEISYNEQFF.

The sample holds a few counts of this clonotype. The chain uses TRBV14 and TRBJ2-1; TRBD2 agrees at 16 bases. Germline values: CDR1 SGHDN, CDR2 FVKESK. The CDR3 extends over 16 amino acids. The junction had 7 bases not matched to a gene; V was cut back by 7 bases and J by 7 bases. This CDR3 is CASNAPGLAGGNEQFF. CDR3 nucleotides: TGTGCCAGCAACGCGCCGGGACTAGCGGGGGGGAATGAGCAGTTCTTC.

This clonotype was seen many times. The J gene is TRBJ2-7, the V gene TRBV12-3 or TRBV12-4; a weak D match, TRBD1 (6 bases). The CDR3 loop spans 12 amino acids. Trimming stripped 6 bases from V and 2 bases from J, with 8 bases between. In nucleotides, the CDR3 is TGTGCCAGCAGAGGACAGACCTACGAGCAGTACTTC. Residues: CASRGQTYEQYF.

This clonotype was observed a few times. The chain recombines TRBV18 with TRBJ2-5, with 8 positions matching TRBD2. The CDR3 extends over 15 amino acids. CDR1 KGHSH and CDR2 LQKENI come from the germline V gene. V trimming: 2 bases; J trimming: 1 base; junction bases outside the gene matches: 3. The DNA for the CDR3 is TGTGCCAGCTCACCAAAGCGGGGGACCCAAGAGACCCAGTACTTC. Protein sequence: CASSPKRGTQETQYF.

This chain links TRBV21-1 with TRBJ1-6; no DNA check was done on the table's D call, TRBD1. TRBV21-1 is an annotated pseudogene. The CDR3 consists of 17 residues. DNA of the CDR3: TGTGCCAGCAGCAAAGACCCTGGACGGCCCTATAATTCACCCCTCCACTTT. Translation: CASSKDPGRPYNSPLHF.

This clonotype showed up just a few times. The gene calls are TRBV28 and TRBJ2-1; 8 bases match TRBD2. Germline V gene data show CDR1 as MDHEN and CDR2 as SYDVKM. The CDR3 totals 16 residues. V trimming: 7 bases; J trimming: 4 bases; junction bases outside the gene matches: 12. The CDR3 bases are TGTGCCAGCACCCCATCAGCGGGAGTTCATTACAATGAGCAGTTCTTC. Its protein product is CASTPSAGVHYNEQFF. The variable domain in full, with the rest retrieved from reference TRBV28 and TRBJ2-1, is DVKVTQSSRYLVKRTGEKVFLECVQDMDHENMFWYRQDPGLGLRLIYFSYDVKMKEKGDIPEGYSVSREKKERFSLILESASTNQTSMYLCASTPSAGVHYNEQFFGPGTRLTVL.

This clonotype came up many times. This rearrangement joins TRBV5-8 to TRBJ1-1; TRBD1 aligns across 8 bases. Germline V lookup: CDR1 SGHTS, CDR2 YDEGEE. With 5 bases clipped from V and 0 bases from J, the junction kept 3 bases outside the gene matches. CDR3 length equals 14 residues. The CDR3 reads CASSQDRVNTEAFF. CDR3 DNA sequence: TGTGCCAGCAGTCAGGACAGGGTGAACACTGAAGCTTTCTTT.